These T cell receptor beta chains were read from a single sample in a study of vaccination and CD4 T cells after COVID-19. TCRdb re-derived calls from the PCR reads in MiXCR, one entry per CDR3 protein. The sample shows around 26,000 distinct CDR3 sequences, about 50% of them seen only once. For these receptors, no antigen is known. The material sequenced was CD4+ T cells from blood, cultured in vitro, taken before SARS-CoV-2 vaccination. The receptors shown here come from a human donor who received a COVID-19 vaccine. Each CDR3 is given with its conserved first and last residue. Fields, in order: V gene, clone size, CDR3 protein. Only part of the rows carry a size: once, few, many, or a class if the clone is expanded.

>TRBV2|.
CASRDSSNQPQHF
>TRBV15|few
CATKRGGRDIQYF
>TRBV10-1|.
CASRKGQANTGELFF
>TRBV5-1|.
CASSHTTRLGGIGMNTEAFF
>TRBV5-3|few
CASSPGTNYGYTF
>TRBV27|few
CASSSDRSYGYTF
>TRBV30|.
CAWSDRLSGFLHDQPQHF
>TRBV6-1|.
CASRPGPRGNTIYF
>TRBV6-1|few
CASKEGPGRETQYF
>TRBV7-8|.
CASSLGQNQPQHF
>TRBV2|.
CASSEAGGTYEQYF
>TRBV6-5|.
CASSYGDASTDTQYF
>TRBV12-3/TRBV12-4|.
CASSSALTSSGNTIYF
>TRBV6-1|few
CASAQAANNFAQHF
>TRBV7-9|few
CASSRGGGFVEGYTF
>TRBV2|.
CASSDIFVTDQTGSNQPQHF
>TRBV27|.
CASSRPGGTEAFF
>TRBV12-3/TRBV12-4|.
CASRHERTGGHTEAFF
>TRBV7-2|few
CASSFYSNQPQHF
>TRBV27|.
CASSIRQGAFNSPLHF
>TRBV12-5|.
CASGLVPDGKTGGRETQYF
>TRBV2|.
CASRVTSGGLYNEQFF
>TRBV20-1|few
CSATEGDNQPQHF
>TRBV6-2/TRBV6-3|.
CASSRTSGGGTDTQYF
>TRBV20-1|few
CSASPPRVMNTEAFF
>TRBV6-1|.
CASTPNNYGYTF
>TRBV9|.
CASSPAWTQEGYTF
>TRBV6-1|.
CASSGFWGQANSNQPQHF
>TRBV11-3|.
CASSLRRGGSYEQYF
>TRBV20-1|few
CSASEYLLENQPQHF
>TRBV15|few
CATSRDLQETQYF
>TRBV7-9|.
CASSLPGGLGETQYF
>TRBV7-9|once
CASSLGAGSGHEQYF
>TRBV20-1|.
CSARDGKGRYQETQYF
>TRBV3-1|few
CASSPGLRLVTEAFF
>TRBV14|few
CASSLPGGGSATF
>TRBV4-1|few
CASSQGVARGTEAFF
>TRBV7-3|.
CASSPPPQETQYF
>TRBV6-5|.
CASSSLLMTGTSTDTQYF
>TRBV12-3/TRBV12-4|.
CASSPDQNQPQHF
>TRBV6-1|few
CASTDVSVGDSTTDTQYF
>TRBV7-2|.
CASSQIDQPQHF
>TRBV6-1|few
CASSLGTSSYEQYF
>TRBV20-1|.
CSLQDGGKNIQYF
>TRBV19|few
CATRDHTNYGYTF
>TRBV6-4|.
CASSDSRGEYNEQFF
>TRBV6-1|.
CASRPDRQGREKLFF
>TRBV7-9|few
CASSPTGEDGYTF